This T cell receptor beta chain comes out of a study of post-analysis software for immune sequencing data. General study points: Compared with controls, patients had more of about 5 TRBV segments, including TRBV5-6, TRBV5-1 and TRBV20-1.

With regard to this clonotype: Its target is unknown.

CDR1 and CDR2 (germline): SGHAT, FQNNGV. The CDR3 totals 13 residues. Trimming took off 5 bases at V and 8 bases at J, with 13 bases between the two ends. Each TCR beta cDNA library carried unique molecular identifiers. TCRdb analysed the PCR reads with MiXCR anew, one entry per CDR3 protein. This sample has about 570,000 distinct CDR3 sequences, with roughly 34% found just once. The TCR was taken from a girl younger than 18 with multiple sclerosis. The chain is built from TRBV11-2 and TRBJ2-1, with TRBD1 as a possible D gene (6 bases). The sample was blood. CDR3 in DNA: TGTGCCAGCAGCATCCAGGGGCGCGATGAGCAGTTCTTC. It codes for CASSIQGRDEQFF. Complete variable domain (other parts from reference TRBV11-2 and TRBJ2-1): EAGVAQSPRYKIIEKRQSVAFWCNPISGHATLYWYQQILGQGPKLLIQFQNNGVVDDSQLPKDRFSAERLKGVDSTLKIQPAKLEDSAVYLCASSIQGRDEQFFGPGTRLTVL.